This T cell receptor (beta chain) comes out of a study of blood T cell repertoires in COVID-19. Study at large: Sources were T cells, B-cell-depleted T cells, or PBMCs; the material itself was cDNA or gDNA.

Assay: immunoSEQ multiplex PCR; the TCRdb copy retains only in-frame clones and omits some. The data hold 65,000 to 90,000 clones, with roughly 89% observed a single time. The sequenced material came from peripheral blood. This TCR was sampled from a man aged 25-40 years with acute or convalescent COVID-19.

The CDR3 reads CASTPFLADRNTIYF. The CDR3, as DNA: TGTGCCAGCACCCCTTTTCTAGCGGATCGAAACACCATATATTTT. V usage is TRBV25-1 and J usage is TRBJ1-3; D gene unclear. The CDR3 is made up of 15 amino acids. Germline V gene lookup returns CDR1 MGHDK and CDR2 SYGVNS. V lost 7 bases, J lost 5 bases, and 18 bases lay in between.